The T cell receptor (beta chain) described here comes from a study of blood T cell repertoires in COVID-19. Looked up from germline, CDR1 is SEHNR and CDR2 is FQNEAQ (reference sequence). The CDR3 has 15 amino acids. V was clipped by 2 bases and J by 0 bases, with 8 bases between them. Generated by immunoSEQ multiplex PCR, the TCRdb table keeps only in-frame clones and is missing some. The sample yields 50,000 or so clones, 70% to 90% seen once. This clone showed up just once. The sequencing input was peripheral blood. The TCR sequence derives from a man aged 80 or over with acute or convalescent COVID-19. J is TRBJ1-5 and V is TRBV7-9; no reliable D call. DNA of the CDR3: TGTGCCAGCAGCTTAATCGGAGGTAGCAATCAGCCCCAGCATTTT. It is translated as CASSLIGGSNQPQHF. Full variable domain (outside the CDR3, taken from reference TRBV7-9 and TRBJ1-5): DTGVSQNPRHKITKRGQNVTFRCDPISEHNRLYWYRQTLGQGPEFLTYFQNEAQLEKSRLLSDRFSAERPKGSFSTLEIQRTEQGDSAMYLCASSLIGGSNQPQHFGDGTRLSIL.